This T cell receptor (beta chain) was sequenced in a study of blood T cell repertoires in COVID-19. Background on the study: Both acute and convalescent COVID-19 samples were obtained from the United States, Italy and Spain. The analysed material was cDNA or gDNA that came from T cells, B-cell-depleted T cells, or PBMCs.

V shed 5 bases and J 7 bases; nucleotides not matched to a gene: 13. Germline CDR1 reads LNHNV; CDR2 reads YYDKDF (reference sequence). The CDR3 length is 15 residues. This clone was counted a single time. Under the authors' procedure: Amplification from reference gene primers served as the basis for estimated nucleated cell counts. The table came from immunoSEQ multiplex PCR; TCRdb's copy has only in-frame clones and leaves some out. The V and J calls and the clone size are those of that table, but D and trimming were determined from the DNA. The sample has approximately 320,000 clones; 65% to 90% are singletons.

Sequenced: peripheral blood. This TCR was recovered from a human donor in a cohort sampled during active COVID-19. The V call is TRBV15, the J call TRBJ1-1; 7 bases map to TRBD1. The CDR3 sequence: CATSGPDRDGDEAFF. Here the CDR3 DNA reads TGTGCCACCAGCGGACCAGACAGGGATGGTGATGAAGCTTTCTTT. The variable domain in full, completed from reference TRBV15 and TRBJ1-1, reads DAMVIQNPRYQVTQFGKPVTLSCSQTLNHNVMYWYQQKSSQAPKLLFHYYDKDFNNEADTPDNFQSRRPNTSFCFLDIRSPGLGDTAMYLCATSGPDRDGDEAFFGQGTRLTVV.